The rows below give T cell receptor beta chains drawn from one sample of a study of early T cells in non-severe SARS-CoV-2 infection. TCRdb reanalysed the 5' RACE reads using MiXCR and keeps one entry per CDR3 protein. The sample includes about 64,000 distinct CDR3 sequences, around 20% seen only once; the top ten take about 15%. The material was whole blood, obtained at baseline. These receptor sequences come from an adult who was a healthcare worker with PCR-confirmed SARS-CoV-2 infection or an uninfected control (not recorded which). CDR3s include the opening cysteine and the closing phenylalanine or tryptophan. D genes are given only for firm matches. For some rows the clone size is stated as once, few or many, or as a class when expanded; others skip it.

TRBV3-1,.,.,TRBJ1-5,CASSRGGDQPQHF,TGTGCCAGCAGCCGAGGAGGTGATCAGCCCCAGCATTTT
TRBV4-1,.,TRBD2,TRBJ2-1,CASSQVWLAGNNEQFF,TGCGCCAGCAGCCAAGTGTGGCTAGCGGGGAACAATGAGCAGTTCTTC
TRBV7-9,.,TRBD1,TRBJ1-6,CASGYRGLENNSPLHF,TGTGCCAGCGGGTACAGGGGGCTGGAAAATAATTCACCCCTCCACTTT
TRBV12-3/TRBV12-4,many,.,TRBJ1-2,CASSPGHNAGYTF,TGTGCCAGCAGCCCAGGACACAACGCTGGCTACACCTTC
TRBV7-9,.,.,TRBJ2-2,CASLTIANTGELFF,TGTGCCAGCCTTACAATCGCGAACACCGGGGAGCTGTTTTTT
TRBV20-1,few,.,TRBJ2-5,CSAESRLQQETQYF,TGCAGTGCCGAGTCGAGACTGCAGCAAGAGACCCAGTACTTC
TRBV12-3/TRBV12-4,few,TRBD2,TRBJ2-1,CASTISGGRKFF,TGTGCCAGCACCATCTCGGGGGGGCGGAAGTTCTTC
TRBV19,.,.,TRBJ1-3,CASKNLNPSGNTIYF,TGTGCCAGTAAAAATCTTAACCCCTCTGGAAACACCATATATTTT
TRBV27,.,.,TRBJ2-1,CASSLLEARSIYNEQFF,TGTGCCAGCAGTTTATTGGAGGCCCGAAGTATCTACAATGAGCAGTTCTTC
TRBV1,.,.,TRBJ2-3,CTSSQRLGGTDTQYF,TGCACCAGCAGCCAACGACTAGGAGGCACAGATACGCAGTATTTT
TRBV5-6,.,.,TRBJ2-7,CASSWAGSYEQYF,TGTGCCAGCAGCTGGGCAGGGAGCTACGAGCAGTACTTC
TRBV7-8,few,.,TRBJ2-1,CASSLADSYNEQFF,TGTGCCAGCAGCTTAGCTGACAGCTACAATGAGCAGTTCTTC
TRBV10-3,.,.,TRBJ1-1,CATGGLGPEAFF,TGTGCCACGGGGGGATTGGGGCCTGAAGCTTTCTTT
TRBV7-6,few,.,TRBJ2-2,CASSLDNTGELFF,TGTGCCAGCAGCTTAGATAACACCGGGGAGCTGTTTTTT